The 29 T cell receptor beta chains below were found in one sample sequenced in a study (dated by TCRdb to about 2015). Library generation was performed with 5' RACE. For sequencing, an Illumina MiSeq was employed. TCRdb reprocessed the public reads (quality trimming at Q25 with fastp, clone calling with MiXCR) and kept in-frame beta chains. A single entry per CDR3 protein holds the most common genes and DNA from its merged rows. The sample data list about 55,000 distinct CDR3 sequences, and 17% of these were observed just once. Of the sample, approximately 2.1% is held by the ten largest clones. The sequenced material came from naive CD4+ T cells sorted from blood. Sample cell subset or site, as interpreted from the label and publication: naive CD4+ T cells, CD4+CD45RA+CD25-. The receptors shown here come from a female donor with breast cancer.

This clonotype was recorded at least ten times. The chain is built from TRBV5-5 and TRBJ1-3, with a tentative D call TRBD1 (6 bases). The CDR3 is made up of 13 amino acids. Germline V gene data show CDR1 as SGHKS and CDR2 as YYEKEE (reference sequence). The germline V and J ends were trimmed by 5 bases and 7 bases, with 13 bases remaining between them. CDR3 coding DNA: TGTGCCAGCAGTTCCTATACAGGGAACACCATATATTTT. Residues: CASSSYTGNTIYF.

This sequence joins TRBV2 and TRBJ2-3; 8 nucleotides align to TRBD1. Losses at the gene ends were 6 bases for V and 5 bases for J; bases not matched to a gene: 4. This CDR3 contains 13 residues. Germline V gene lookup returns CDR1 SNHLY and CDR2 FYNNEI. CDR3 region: CASSRGRGDTQYF. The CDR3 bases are TGTGCCAGCAGCAGGGGGCGCGGAGATACGCAGTATTTT.

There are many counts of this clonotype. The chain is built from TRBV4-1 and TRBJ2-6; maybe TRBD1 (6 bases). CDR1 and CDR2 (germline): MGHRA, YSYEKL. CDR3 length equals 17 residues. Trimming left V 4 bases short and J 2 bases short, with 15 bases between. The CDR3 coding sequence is TGCGCCAGCAGCCGGGGGCAGGGTTACACTGGGGCCAACGTCCTGACTTTC. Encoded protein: CASSRGQGYTGANVLTF.

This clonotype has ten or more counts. CDR3 nucleotides: TGTGCCAGCAGCCAAGATCAGGACAGAGCTTACACCTTC. Protein: CASSQDQDRAYTF. The chain couples TRBV4-2 to TRBJ1-2; possibly TRBD1 for D (6 bases). Germline V gives CDR1 LGHNA, CDR2 YNFKEQ. The CDR3 covers 13 residues. Trimming pared 0 bases from V and 11 bases from J, leaving 13 bases between.

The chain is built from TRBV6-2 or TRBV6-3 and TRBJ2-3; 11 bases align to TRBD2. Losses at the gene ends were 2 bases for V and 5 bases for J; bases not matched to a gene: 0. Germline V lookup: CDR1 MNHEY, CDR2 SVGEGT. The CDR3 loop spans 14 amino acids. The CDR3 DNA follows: TGTGCCAGCAGTTACACTAGCGGGAGAGATACGCAGTATTTT. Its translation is CASSYTSGRDTQYF.

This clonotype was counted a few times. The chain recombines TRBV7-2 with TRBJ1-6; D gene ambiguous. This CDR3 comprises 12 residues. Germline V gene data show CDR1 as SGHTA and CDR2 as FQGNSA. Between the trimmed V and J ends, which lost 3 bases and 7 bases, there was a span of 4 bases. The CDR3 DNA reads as TGTGCCAGCAGCTTGACAAATTCACCCCTCCACTTT. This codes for CASSLTNSPLHF.

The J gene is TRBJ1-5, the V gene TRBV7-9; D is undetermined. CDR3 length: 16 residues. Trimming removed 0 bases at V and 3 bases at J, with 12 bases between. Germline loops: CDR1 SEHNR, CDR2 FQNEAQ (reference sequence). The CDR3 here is CASSLAPDGLNQPQHF. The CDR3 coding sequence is TGTGCCAGCAGCTTAGCTCCGGACGGCCTCAATCAGCCCCAGCATTTT.

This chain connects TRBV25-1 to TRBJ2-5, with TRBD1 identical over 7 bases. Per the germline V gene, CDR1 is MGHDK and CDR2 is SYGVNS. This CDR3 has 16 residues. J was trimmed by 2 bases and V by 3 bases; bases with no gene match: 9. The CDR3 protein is CASSDHRDSRQETQYF. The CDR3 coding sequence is TGTGCCAGCAGTGACCATAGGGACAGCCGTCAAGAGACCCAGTACTTC.

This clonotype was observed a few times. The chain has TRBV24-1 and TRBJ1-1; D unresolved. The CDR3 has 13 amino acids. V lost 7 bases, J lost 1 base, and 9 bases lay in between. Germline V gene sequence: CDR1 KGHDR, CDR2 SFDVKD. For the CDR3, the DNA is TGTGCCACCAGCCGGGCATCGAACACTGAAGCTTTCTTT. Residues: CATSRASNTEAFF.

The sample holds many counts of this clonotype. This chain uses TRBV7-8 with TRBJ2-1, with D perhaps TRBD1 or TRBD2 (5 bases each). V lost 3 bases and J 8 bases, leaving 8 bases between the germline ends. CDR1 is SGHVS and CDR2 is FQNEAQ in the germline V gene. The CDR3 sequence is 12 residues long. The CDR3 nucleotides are TGTGCCAGCAGCTTCGAGGGGTATGAGCAGTTCTTC. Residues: CASSFEGYEQFF. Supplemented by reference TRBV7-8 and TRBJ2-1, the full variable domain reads GAGVSQSPRYKVAKRGQDVALRCDPISGHVSLFWYQQALGQGPEFLTYFQNEAQLDKSGLPSDRFFAERPEGSVSTLKIQRTQQEDSAVYLCASSFEGYEQFFGPGTRLTVL.

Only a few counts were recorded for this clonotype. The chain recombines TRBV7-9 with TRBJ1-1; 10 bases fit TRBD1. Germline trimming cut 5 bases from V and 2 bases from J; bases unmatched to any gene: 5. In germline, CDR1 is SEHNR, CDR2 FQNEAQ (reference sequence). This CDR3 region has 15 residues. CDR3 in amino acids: CASSRQGAGNTEAFF. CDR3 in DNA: TGTGCCAGCAGCAGACAGGGGGCGGGTAACACTGAAGCTTTCTTT.

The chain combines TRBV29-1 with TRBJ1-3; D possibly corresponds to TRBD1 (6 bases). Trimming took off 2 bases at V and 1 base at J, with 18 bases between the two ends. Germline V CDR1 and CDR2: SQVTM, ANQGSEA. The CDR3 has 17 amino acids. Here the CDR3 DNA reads TGCAGCGTTGAAAGGCGTTCACAGGGCTTTTCTGGAAACACCATATATTTT. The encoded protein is CSVERRSQGFSGNTIYF. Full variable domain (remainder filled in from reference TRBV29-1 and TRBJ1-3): SAVISQKPSRDICQRGTSLTIQCQVDSQVTMMFWYRQQPGQSLTLIATANQGSEATYESGFVIDKFPISRPNLTFSTLTVSNMSPEDSSIYLCSVERRSQGFSGNTIYFGEGSWLTVV.

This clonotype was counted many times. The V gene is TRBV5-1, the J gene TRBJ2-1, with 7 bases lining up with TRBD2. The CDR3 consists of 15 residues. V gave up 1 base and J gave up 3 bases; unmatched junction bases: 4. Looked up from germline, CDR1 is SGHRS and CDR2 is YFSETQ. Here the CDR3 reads CASSLSVAGYNEQFF. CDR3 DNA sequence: TGCGCCAGCAGCTTGTCGGTAGCGGGCTACAATGAGCAGTTCTTC.

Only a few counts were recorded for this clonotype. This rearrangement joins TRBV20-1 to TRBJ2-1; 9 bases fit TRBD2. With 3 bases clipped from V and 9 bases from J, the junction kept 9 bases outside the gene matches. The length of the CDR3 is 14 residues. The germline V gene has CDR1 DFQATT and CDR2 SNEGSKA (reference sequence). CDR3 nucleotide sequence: TGCAGTGCTAGTGGCGCGGGAGGGTTTGGTGAGCAGTTCTTC. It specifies CSASGAGGFGEQFF.

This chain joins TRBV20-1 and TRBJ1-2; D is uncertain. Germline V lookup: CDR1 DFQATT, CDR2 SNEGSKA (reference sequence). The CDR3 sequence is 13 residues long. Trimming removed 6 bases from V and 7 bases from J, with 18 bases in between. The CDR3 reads CSAPEGDGAGYTF. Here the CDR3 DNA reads TGCAGTGCCCCCGAGGGAGACGGCGCTGGCTACACCTTC.

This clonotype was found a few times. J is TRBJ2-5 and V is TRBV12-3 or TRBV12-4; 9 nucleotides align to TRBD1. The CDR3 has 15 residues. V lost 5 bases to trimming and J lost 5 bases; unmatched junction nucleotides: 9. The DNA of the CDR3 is TGTGCCAGCAGTAAGGGACAGGGATTGGAGGAGACCCAGTACTTC. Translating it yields CASSKGQGLEETQYF.

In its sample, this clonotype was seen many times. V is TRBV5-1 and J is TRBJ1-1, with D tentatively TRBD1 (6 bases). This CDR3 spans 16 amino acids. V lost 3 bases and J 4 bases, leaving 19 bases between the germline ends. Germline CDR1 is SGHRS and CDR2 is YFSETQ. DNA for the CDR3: TGCGCCAGCAGCTCCCTTCAAACGGGGGCAATCACTGAAGCTTTCTTT. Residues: CASSSLQTGAITEAFF.

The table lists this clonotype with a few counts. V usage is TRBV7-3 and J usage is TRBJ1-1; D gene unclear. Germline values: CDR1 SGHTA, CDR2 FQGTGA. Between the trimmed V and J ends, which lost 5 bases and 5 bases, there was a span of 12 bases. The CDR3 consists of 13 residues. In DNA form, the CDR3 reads TGTGCCAGCAGCGACGGGCTCGGGACTGAAGCTTTCTTT. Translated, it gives CASSDGLGTEAFF.

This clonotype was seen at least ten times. The CDR3 loop is CASSPGPIYNEQFF. The CDR3 DNA is TGTGCCAGCAGCCCCGGGCCGATTTACAATGAGCAGTTCTTC. The chain employs TRBV7-9 and TRBJ2-1; D unclear. There are 14 residues in the CDR3. V was shortened by 5 bases and J by 4 bases, with 12 bases between the two germline ends. CDR1 and CDR2 from the germline V gene are SEHNR and FQNEAQ (reference sequence).

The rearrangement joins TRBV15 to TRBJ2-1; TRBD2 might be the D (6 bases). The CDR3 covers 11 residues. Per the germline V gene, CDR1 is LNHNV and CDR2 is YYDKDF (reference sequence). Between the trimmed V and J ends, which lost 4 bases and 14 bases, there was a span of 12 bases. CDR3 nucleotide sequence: TGTGCCACCAGCACCTTTAGGGAGGAGTTCTTC. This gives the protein CATSTFREEFF.

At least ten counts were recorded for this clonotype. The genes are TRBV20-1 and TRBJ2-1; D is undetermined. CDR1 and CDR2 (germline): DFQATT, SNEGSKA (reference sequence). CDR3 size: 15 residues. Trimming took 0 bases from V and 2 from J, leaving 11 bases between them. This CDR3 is CSARDPADAYNEQFF. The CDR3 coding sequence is TGCAGTGCTAGAGATCCCGCGGATGCCTACAATGAGCAGTTCTTC.

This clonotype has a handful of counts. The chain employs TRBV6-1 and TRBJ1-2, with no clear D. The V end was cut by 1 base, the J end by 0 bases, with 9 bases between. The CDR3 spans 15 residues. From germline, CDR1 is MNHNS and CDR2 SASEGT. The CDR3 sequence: CASSEGTLSNYGYTF. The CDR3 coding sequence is TGTGCCAGCAGTGAAGGAACATTATCTAACTATGGCTACACCTTC.

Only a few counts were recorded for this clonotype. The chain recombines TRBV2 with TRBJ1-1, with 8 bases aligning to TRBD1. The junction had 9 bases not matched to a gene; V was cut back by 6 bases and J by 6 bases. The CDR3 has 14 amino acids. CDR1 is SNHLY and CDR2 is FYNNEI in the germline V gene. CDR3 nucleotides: TGTGCCAGCAGACCGGGACAGGCTGGGGCTGAAGCTTTCTTT. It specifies CASRPGQAGAEAFF.

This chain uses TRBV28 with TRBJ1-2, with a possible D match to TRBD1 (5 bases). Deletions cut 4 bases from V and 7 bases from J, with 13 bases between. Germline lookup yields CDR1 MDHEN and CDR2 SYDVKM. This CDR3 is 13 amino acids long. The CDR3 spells CASSSGGGVGYTF. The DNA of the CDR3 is TGTGCCAGCAGTTCAGGTGGGGGAGTTGGCTACACCTTC.

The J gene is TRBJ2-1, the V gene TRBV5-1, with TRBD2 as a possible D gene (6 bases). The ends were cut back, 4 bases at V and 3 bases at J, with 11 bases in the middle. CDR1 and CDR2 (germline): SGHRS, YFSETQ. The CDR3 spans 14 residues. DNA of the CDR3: TGCGCCAGCAGCAAGGACTACAACTACAATGAGCAGTTCTTC. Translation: CASSKDYNYNEQFF. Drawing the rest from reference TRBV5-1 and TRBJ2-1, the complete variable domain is KAGVTQTPRYLIKTRGQQVTLSCSPISGHRSVSWYQQTPGQGLQFLFEYFSETQRNKGNFPGRFSGRQFSNSRSEMNVSTLELGDSALYLCASSKDYNYNEQFFGPGTRLTVL.

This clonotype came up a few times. CDR3 sequence: CASSLGPAAEAFF. The CDR3 nucleotides read TGTGCCAGCAGCTTAGGGCCGGCAGCAGAAGCTTTCTTT. The chain carries TRBV7-2 and TRBJ1-1; no firm D call. There are 13 residues in the CDR3. The germline gives CDR1 SGHTA, CDR2 FQGNSA. V was clipped by 1 base and J by 8 bases, with 11 bases between them. The full variable domain, completed using reference TRBV7-2 and TRBJ1-1, is GAGVSQSPSNKVTEKGKDVELRCDPISGHTALYWYRQSLGQGLEFLIYFQGNSAPDKSGLPSDRFSAERTGGSVSTLTIQRTQQEDSAVYLCASSLGPAAEAFFGQGTRLTVV.

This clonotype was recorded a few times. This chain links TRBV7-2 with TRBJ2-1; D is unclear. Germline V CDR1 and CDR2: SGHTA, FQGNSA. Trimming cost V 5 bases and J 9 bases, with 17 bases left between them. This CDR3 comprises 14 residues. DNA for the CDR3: TGTGCCAGCAGCCCCGACTCCCCCTCCGGTGAGCAGTTCTTC. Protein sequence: CASSPDSPSGEQFF.

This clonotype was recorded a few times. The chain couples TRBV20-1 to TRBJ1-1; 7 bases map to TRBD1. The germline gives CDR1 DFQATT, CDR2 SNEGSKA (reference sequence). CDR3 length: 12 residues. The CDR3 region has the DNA TGCAGGGGGATCAGGGGGGACACTGAAGCTTTCTTT. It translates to CRGIRGDTEAFF.

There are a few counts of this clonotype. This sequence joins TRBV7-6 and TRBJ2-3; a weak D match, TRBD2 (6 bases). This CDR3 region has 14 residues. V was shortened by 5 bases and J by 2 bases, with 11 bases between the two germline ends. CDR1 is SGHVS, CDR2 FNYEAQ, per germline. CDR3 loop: CASSHRLDTDTQYF. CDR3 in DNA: TGTGCCAGCAGCCACCGACTAGACACAGATACGCAGTATTTT.